Given below is one T cell receptor beta chain in context. The entry originates in a study of blood T cell repertoires in COVID-19. Study information: Whether acute or convalescent, the COVID-19 samples came from the United States, Italy and Spain. The analysed material was cDNA or gDNA that came from T cells, B-cell-depleted T cells, or PBMCs.

Germline loops: CDR1 LGHDT, CDR2 YNNKEL (reference sequence). J gave up 6 bases and V 4 bases, and 10 bases lay outside the gene matches. CDR3 length equals 16 residues. In the source study's methods: Estimation of nucleated cell counts relied on the amplification of reference gene primers. The method was immunoSEQ multiplex PCR; TCRdb's version includes in-frame clones alone and lacks a portion of them. V, J and clone size derive from that table, while D and trimming were established from the DNA sequence. The sample records some 21,000 clones, 86% being singletons. This receptor was obtained from a woman of 80 years or more with active or convalescent COVID-19. The J gene is TRBJ2-7, the V gene TRBV3-1 (or the pseudogene TRBV3-2); 12 bases line up with TRBD1. Input material: peripheral blood. The CDR3 DNA reads TGTGCCAGCAGCCCGGGGACAGGGGGCGCCTTCCGCGAGCAGTACTTC. Its protein is CASSPGTGGAFREQYF.